These T cell receptor beta chains were read from a single sample in a study of shared clonotypes between healthy human individuals. Repertoires were generated with immunoSEQ multiplex PCR, while TCRdb's copy carries only in-frame clones and drops some. The sample carries 950,000 to 1,100,000 clones, approximately 68% recorded once. The sample was memory CD4+ T cells sorted from blood. The receptors come from a man aged 18 to 30 in good health. CDR3s leave out the opening cysteine and the closing phenylalanine or tryptophan. Fields, in order: V gene, clone size, CDR3 protein. Clone sizes are given selectively: once, few, many, or a class where the clone is expanded.

>TRBV11-2|many
ASSLIGMYYEQY
>TRBV11-2|.
ASSPLAGNSTDTQY
>TRBV10-1|.
ATGTGGTDTQY
>TRBV9|once
ASSVGGGALYEQY
>TRBV6-1|.
ASSEQGEGSYGYT
>TRBV5-6|few
ASSVLQGRGGQY
>TRBV21-1|once
ASSKEDGGPTDTQY
>TRBV7-2|.
ASSFSGSGADTQY
>TRBV6-5|once
ASRPTNYGYT
>TRBV5-1|.
ASSLGGHEQY
>TRBV7-3|.
ASSRMGQLESYEQY
>TRBV9|few
ASSPRPSSGNNEQF
>TRBV4-1|.
ASSQTPARDTYEQY
>TRBV11-3|.
ASTIGGGENTQY
>TRBV7-7|.
ASSLGTGGADTQY
>TRBV9|once
ASAGTSGVDTQY
>TRBV19|.
ASSMGGPYNEKLF
>TRBV25-1|.
ATRREGGYT
>TRBV30|.
AWSANEKLF
>TRBV7-9|.
ASSFYGEWDTQY